The entry that follows covers one T cell receptor (beta chain) sequence. Its specificity is unknown. These data originate in a study of blood T cells in healthy people across ages. Study-level findings and limits: Naive and antigen-experienced cells were not separated, limiting conclusive comparison.

PCR was performed a second time for 7 to 11 cycles using a sample-barcoded 5' primer and a J-beta primer mix. Each TCR beta cDNA got a 12-nucleotide random molecular identifier. Each sample yielded at least 3 million CDR3-containing paired-end reads. TCRdb called the 5' RACE reads again in MiXCR, with one record for every CDR3 protein. The sample has roughly 800,000 distinct CDR3 sequences, 53% seen once. The CDR3 totals 15 residues. Germline V lookup: CDR1 LNHNV, CDR2 YYDKDF (reference sequence). V lost 2 bases and J lost 5, with 13 bases in between. The extraction recovered at least 5 micrograms of total RNA per sample.

The sequence came from a man older than 75 in good health. The chain couples TRBV15 to TRBJ2-1; D assignment may be TRBD1 or TRBD2 (5 bases each). Sequenced input: blood. This CDR3 reads CATSRPGTANNEQFF. The CDR3 bases are TGTGCCACCAGCAGACCCGGGACCGCCAACAATGAGCAGTTCTTC.